The 14 T cell receptor beta chains presented below share a single source sample, sequenced in a study of T cells after yellow fever vaccination. TCRdb used MiXCR to reprocess the 5' RACE reads, holding one entry per CDR3 protein. Among 350,000 to 550,000 distinct CDR3 sequences listed, roughly 20% were seen once. The material was PBMCs, obtained before the yellow fever booster vaccination. All receptors come from a man between 18 and 35 years old who received the YFV17D yellow fever vaccine.

The sample holds a few counts of this clonotype. V and J are TRBV7-2 and TRBJ2-7; D possibly matches TRBD1 or TRBD2 (5 bases each). This CDR3 region has 14 residues. Germline assignment: CDR1 SGHTA and CDR2 FQGNSA. V was trimmed by 1 base and J by 4 bases, leaving 11 bases between them. The CDR3 DNA is TGTGCCAGCAGCTTAGGGGACGGGCGTTACGAGCAGTACTTC. Translated, it gives CASSLGDGRYEQYF.

The chain recombines TRBV12-3 or TRBV12-4 with TRBJ1-4; TRBD1 might be the D (6 bases). V gave up 2 bases and J gave up 8 bases, with 15 bases separating them. The CDR3 totals 15 residues. The CDR3 DNA reads as TGTGCCAGCAGTTTACTGGGGGCGGGTTGGGAAAAACTGTTTTTT. Translated, it gives CASSLLGAGWEKLFF.

The chain couples TRBV30 to TRBJ2-5; D gene ambiguous. Germline values: CDR1 GTSNPN, CDR2 SVGIG (reference sequence). The CDR3 sequence is 13 residues long. The V gene lost 1 base and the J gene lost 4 bases, with 10 bases spanning the gap. The CDR3 sequence: CAWSGLAPETQYF. The CDR3 DNA reads TGTGCCTGGAGTGGTTTGGCACCAGAGACCCAGTACTTC.

The sample holds a few counts of this clonotype. This rearrangement joins TRBV7-2 to TRBJ1-2, with D unresolved. V was pared by 4 bases and J by 4 bases, with 7 bases between. The CDR3 has 12 amino acids. The germline CDR1 and CDR2 sequences are SGHTA and FQGNSA. CDR3 amino acids: CASSWALYGYTF. The DNA for the CDR3 is TGTGCCAGCAGCTGGGCCCTCTATGGCTACACCTTC.

This clonotype was observed a few times. This chain connects TRBV7-9 to TRBJ2-1; D ambiguous. The V end was cut by 1 base, the J end by 6 bases, with 13 bases between. Germline CDR1 is SEHNR and CDR2 is FQNEAQ (reference sequence). The CDR3 length is 15 residues. CDR3 region: CASSLGTVPANEQFF. Written as DNA, the CDR3 is TGTGCCAGCAGCTTAGGAACAGTACCAGCCAATGAGCAGTTCTTC. Full variable domain (missing parts from reference TRBV7-9 and TRBJ2-1): DTGVSQNPRHKITKRGQNVTFRCDPISEHNRLYWYRQTLGQGPEFLTYFQNEAQLEKSRLLSDRFSAERPKGSFSTLEIQRTEQGDSAMYLCASSLGTVPANEQFFGPGTRLTVL.

A few counts support this clonotype. The chain uses TRBV7-9 and TRBJ1-6, with D possibly TRBD1 on 5 matching bases. Deletions cut 1 base from V and 5 bases from J, with 9 bases between. The CDR3 covers 15 residues. Germline V CDR1 and CDR2: SEHNR, FQNEAQ (reference sequence). The CDR3 DNA sequence: TGTGCCAGCAGCTTAGGGGGCGCGGATAATTCACCCCTCCACTTT. It yields the protein CASSLGGADNSPLHF.

There are a few counts of this clonotype. This sequence joins TRBV4-1 and TRBJ1-2; D ambiguous. V was pared by 6 bases and J by 13 bases, with 21 bases between. Per germline, CDR1 MGHRA and CDR2 YSYEKL. The CDR3 loop spans 13 amino acids. Here the CDR3 reads CASRNLRRGDGTF. The CDR3 region has the DNA TGCGCCAGCAGGAACCTTCGACGGGGAGATGGCACCTTC.

The chain recombines TRBV4-2 with TRBJ1-2; 9 positions match TRBD1. This CDR3 comprises 12 residues. The V gene end was trimmed by 5 bases and the J gene end by 8 bases; junction bases not matched to a gene: 3. The germline gives CDR1 LGHNA, CDR2 YNFKEQ. The CDR3 protein is CASSTDRGGYTF. In DNA form, the CDR3 reads TGTGCCAGCAGCACGGACAGGGGCGGCTACACCTTC.

This clonotype has only a few counts. This chain uses TRBV6-1 with TRBJ2-7; unclear D gene. V gave up 6 bases and J gave up 6 bases, with 12 bases separating them. The length of the CDR3 is 12 residues. Germline V gene sequence: CDR1 MNHNS, CDR2 SASEGT. CDR3 in DNA: TGTGCCAGCAGCCTTACCAGAGCCGAGCAGTACGTC. Translation: CASSLTRAEQYV.

V and J are TRBV6-1 and TRBJ2-6, with D perhaps TRBD2 (5 bases). Trimming left V 2 bases short and J 3 bases short, with 14 bases between. The CDR3 runs to 17 residues. The germline V gene has CDR1 MNHNS and CDR2 SASEGT. In DNA, the CDR3 is TGTGCCAGCAGTGAACGGGAAGGCCTGGTTGGGGCCAACGTCCTGACTTTC. Translation: CASSEREGLVGANVLTF.

The chain employs TRBV27 and TRBJ2-3, with 9 nucleotides matching TRBD2. Germline V gene lookup returns CDR1 MNHEY and CDR2 SMNVEV (reference sequence). This CDR3 has 15 residues. V dropped 5 bases and J dropped 6; count of bases not matched to a gene: 9. This CDR3 is CASSVLGLASDTQYF. The CDR3, as DNA: TGTGCCAGCAGTGTACTGGGACTAGCTTCGGATACGCAGTATTTT.

The table lists this clonotype with a few counts. The V call is TRBV7-2, the J call TRBJ2-5; D unclear. The CDR3 covers 15 residues. Trimming took off 0 bases at V and 2 bases at J, with 10 bases between the two ends. Germline V CDR1 and CDR2: SGHTA, FQGNSA. CDR3 loop: CASSLAGPPQETQYF. The CDR3 nucleotides are TGTGCCAGCAGCTTAGCAGGTCCGCCTCAAGAGACCCAGTACTTC.

Comment on this clonotype: Its ends do not fully match the called genes, so a read error is possible. The V call is TRBV12-3 or TRBV12-4, the J call TRBJ2-5; D perhaps matches TRBD1 (6 bases). The length of the CDR3 is 13 residues. The CDR3 spells CASRLGQGETQYF. In nucleotides, the CDR3 is TGTGCCAGCAGATTAGGGCAGGGGGAGACCCAGTACTTC.

There are many counts of this clonotype. The chain joins TRBV12-3 or TRBV12-4 to TRBJ2-5, with D uncertain. The CDR3 totals 13 residues. The V and J ends lost 5 bases and 4 bases respectively, with 11 bases between them. CDR3 bases: TGTGCCAGCAGTGAAGGTGCAGGAGAGACCCAGTACTTC. The encoded protein is CASSEGAGETQYF.